A selection of T cell receptor beta chains follows, all from one sample in a study of monozygotic twins with inflammatory bowel disease. TCRdb reprocessed the 5' RACE reads and stores each CDR3 protein as one record, lacking DNA. In total, the table holds a few hundred thousand distinct CDR3 sequences. Source material: blood. The source of these receptors is a human donor with ulcerative colitis or Crohn's disease, or a healthy co-twin of an affected twin (not recorded which). Both conserved end residues are part of each CDR3. The order of the fields is J gene, V gene, CDR3 protein.

j_gene: TRBJ2-2; v_gene: TRBV4-2; CDR3aa: CASSQRALAVNTGELFF
j_gene: TRBJ2-3; v_gene: TRBV23-1; CDR3aa: CASSQPGRLAGGPKDTQYF
j_gene: TRBJ2-7; v_gene: TRBV6-5; CDR3aa: CASSRSPDYEQYF
j_gene: TRBJ1-2; v_gene: TRBV4-1; CDR3aa: CASSQVTGNDGYTF
j_gene: TRBJ2-5; v_gene: TRBV5-1; CDR3aa: CASSLGGEETQYF
j_gene: TRBJ2-7; v_gene: TRBV6-5; CDR3aa: CASSYSTEQDYEQYF
j_gene: TRBJ2-7; v_gene: TRBV7-2; CDR3aa: CASSISGGALEQYF
j_gene: TRBJ2-7; v_gene: TRBV11-2; CDR3aa: CASSLPGTASYEQYF
j_gene: TRBJ1-5; v_gene: TRBV11-2; CDR3aa: CASSLTAGTGVRNQPQHF
j_gene: TRBJ2-1; v_gene: TRBV6-1; CDR3aa: CASSPRGGSDEQFF
j_gene: TRBJ1-1; v_gene: TRBV20-1; CDR3aa: CSARSGLNTEAFF
j_gene: TRBJ2-2; v_gene: TRBV9; CDR3aa: CASSVNNKELAGGLPNTGELFF
j_gene: TRBJ2-3; v_gene: TRBV11-1; CDR3aa: CASSLAAFADGHTDTQYF
j_gene: TRBJ2-3; v_gene: TRBV5-6; CDR3aa: CASSLTGAGTWAVTQYF
j_gene: TRBJ1-1; v_gene: TRBV10-3; CDR3aa: CAISENPTANTEAFF
j_gene: TRBJ1-4; v_gene: TRBV5-1; CDR3aa: CASSLVAGGNEKLFF
j_gene: TRBJ1-5; v_gene: TRBV6-6; CDR3aa: CASSYSGENQPQHF
j_gene: TRBJ2-6; v_gene: TRBV27; CDR3aa: CASSYAPGSGANVLTF
j_gene: TRBJ1-5; v_gene: TRBV12-3/TRBV12-4; CDR3aa: CASSTRDRGGLGQAQHF
j_gene: TRBJ2-7; v_gene: TRBV4-3; CDR3aa: CASSQGTAALYEQYF
j_gene: TRBJ2-2; v_gene: TRBV7-9; CDR3aa: CASSFIAGGSGELFF
j_gene: TRBJ2-1; v_gene: TRBV7-9; CDR3aa: CASSMTGTANYNEQFF
j_gene: TRBJ2-3; v_gene: TRBV4-3; CDR3aa: CASSRDPPGAVTDTQYF
j_gene: TRBJ1-5; v_gene: TRBV5-1; CDR3aa: CASSPRGGDNQPQHF
j_gene: TRBJ1-4; v_gene: TRBV7-9; CDR3aa: CASSFFRNTQLDEKLFF
j_gene: TRBJ1-1; v_gene: TRBV18; CDR3aa: CASSPPLRSFEAFF
j_gene: TRBJ2-5; v_gene: TRBV9; CDR3aa: CASSASLAGGPQTQYF
j_gene: TRBJ2-1; v_gene: TRBV6-2/TRBV6-3; CDR3aa: CASSYLGQGKPYNEQFF
j_gene: TRBJ2-2; v_gene: TRBV4-2; CDR3aa: CASSQVDGTGELFF
j_gene: TRBJ2-3; v_gene: TRBV5-4; CDR3aa: CASSVVAGGLDTQYF
j_gene: TRBJ2-7; v_gene: TRBV5-1; CDR3aa: CASSLVVGAYEQYF
j_gene: TRBJ2-1; v_gene: TRBV9; CDR3aa: CASSDPSGVNEQFF
j_gene: TRBJ1-1; v_gene: TRBV7-9; CDR3aa: CASSSNARTPNTEAFF
j_gene: TRBJ1-1; v_gene: TRBV19; CDR3aa: CASSQTPPGTTEAFF
j_gene: TRBJ2-1; v_gene: TRBV7-9; CDR3aa: CASSSEDRGSVRNEQFF
j_gene: TRBJ1-1; v_gene: TRBV6-1; CDR3aa: CASSEAGGAFF
j_gene: TRBJ2-7; v_gene: TRBV7-8; CDR3aa: CASSLIQGIGYEQYF
j_gene: TRBJ2-5; v_gene: TRBV7-2; CDR3aa: CASSSYGVTGETQYF
j_gene: TRBJ2-1; v_gene: TRBV3-1; CDR3aa: CASSQDQFPGDEQFF
j_gene: TRBJ1-2; v_gene: TRBV20-1; CDR3aa: CSARMILANYGYTF
j_gene: TRBJ1-3; v_gene: TRBV20-1; CDR3aa: CSARDGGRTGNTIYF
j_gene: TRBJ2-3; v_gene: TRBV9; CDR3aa: CASSVEQGSTDTQYF
j_gene: TRBJ1-1; v_gene: TRBV30; CDR3aa: CAWTRGPTEAFF
j_gene: TRBJ2-3; v_gene: TRBV2; CDR3aa: CASSEISAGGHPSTDTQYF
j_gene: TRBJ2-7; v_gene: TRBV18; CDR3aa: CASSPLTEYEQYF
j_gene: TRBJ2-3; v_gene: TRBV6-1; CDR3aa: CASSVGAVPEADTQYF
j_gene: TRBJ2-7; v_gene: TRBV5-6; CDR3aa: CASSLYKSEQYF
j_gene: TRBJ1-2; v_gene: TRBV20-1; CDR3aa: CSPTRSTGANYGYTF
j_gene: TRBJ2-1; v_gene: TRBV4-3; CDR3aa: CASRLADSSYNEQFF
j_gene: TRBJ1-4; v_gene: TRBV7-2; CDR3aa: CASSLFPSGTNEKLFF
j_gene: TRBJ2-3; v_gene: TRBV5-1; CDR3aa: CASSLGTGSSTDTQYF
j_gene: TRBJ2-3; v_gene: TRBV9; CDR3aa: CASSVGMDSNTDTQYF
j_gene: TRBJ1-5; v_gene: TRBV20-1; CDR3aa: CSAEPDRGYNQPQHF
j_gene: TRBJ1-2; v_gene: TRBV12-3/TRBV12-4; CDR3aa: CASRSTENYGYTF